This T cell receptor (beta chain) originates from a study of cytomegalovirus exposure and HLA in healthy donors. Study conclusions and caveats: With high specificity and sensitivity, the classifier reportedly diagnosed cytomegalovirus status. Sequence variants that were highly shared formed a cluster that was likely a sequencing artifact.

Comment on this clone: What it recognizes is unknown.

The PCR used 60 Vbeta and 13 Jbeta primers. Generated by immunoSEQ multiplex PCR, the TCRdb table keeps only in-frame clones and is missing some. This table lists about 72,000 clones. The CDR3 consists of 14 residues. From germline, CDR1 is SGHRS and CDR2 YFSETQ. The V and J ends lost 0 bases and 6 bases, in that order; junction bases with no gene match: 5. Sequenced sample: PBMCs. The TCR comes from a woman aged 40-49 years in good health and CMV-seropositive. The chain combines TRBV5-1 with TRBJ2-7; 8 nucleotides match TRBD1. CDR3 protein: CASSLGQGYGEQYF. Here the CDR3 DNA reads TGCGCCAGCAGCTTGGGACAGGGGTATGGCGAGCAGTACTTC. The full variable domain, in which reference TRBV5-1 and TRBJ2-7 provide the parts outside the CDR3, is KAGVTQTPRYLIKTRGQQVTLSCSPISGHRSVSWYQQTPGQGLQFLFEYFSETQRNKGNFPGRFSGRQFSNSRSEMNVSTLELGDSALYLCASSLGQGYGEQYFGPGTRLTVT.